Following are 28 T cell receptor beta chains from one sample sequenced in a study of T cells expressing NK-cell markers. TCRdb reprocessed the 5' RACE reads and reports one entry per CDR3 protein, with no DNA. The sample table sets out some 140,000 distinct CDR3 sequences. Sequencing input: blood T cells: a sorted CD56 or NKG2C T cell subset, CD4+ or CD8+ T cells, or bulk PBMC T cells (not recorded which). These receptors were taken from a woman aged 50 to 60 in good health.

This sequence joins TRBV5-6 and TRBJ2-1; the TRBD2 assignment by TCRdb is unverifiable without DNA. Germline V CDR1 and CDR2: SGHDT, YYEEEE. The CDR3 sequence is 16 residues long. This CDR3 reads CASSSVAGGPHNEQFF. Together with reference TRBV5-6 and TRBJ2-1, the CDR3 gives the full variable domain: DAGVTQSPTHLIKTRGQQVTLRCSPKSGHDTVSWYQQALGQGPQFIFQYYEEEERQRGNFPDRFSGHQFPNYSSELNVNALLLGDSALYLCASSSVAGGPHNEQFFGPGTRLTVL.

The V and J genes are TRBV3-1 and TRBJ2-3; TCRdb picks TRBD1, but there is no DNA to check that call. Per the germline V gene, CDR1 is LGHDT and CDR2 is YNNKEL (reference sequence). The CDR3 is 14 amino acids. This CDR3 is CASSRDRYTDTQYF.

The V gene is TRBV7-6, the J gene TRBJ2-3; there is no DNA to check the TCRdb D call of TRBD1. Germline CDR1 SGHVS, CDR2 FNYEAQ. The CDR3 is 17 residues long. Here the CDR3 reads CASSSDLPGQGRDTQYF.

The V call is TRBV4-1, the J call TRBJ2-3; TCRdb returns TRBD1, unconfirmable since there is no DNA. The CDR3 is 16 amino acids. Germline V gene sequence: CDR1 MGHRA, CDR2 YSYEKL. The CDR3 spells CASSRQNRGDTDTQYF.

This chain links TRBV29-1 with TRBJ2-7; the D gene TCRdb calls, TRBD1, cannot be checked with no DNA. The CDR3 runs to 13 residues. From germline, CDR1 is SQVTM and CDR2 ANQGSEA. CDR3 region: CSTEVTGSGEQYF.

The rearrangement joins TRBV10-3 to TRBJ1-2; there is no DNA to check the TCRdb D call of TRBD1. This CDR3 is built from 16 residues. The V gene's germline CDR1 is ENHRY and CDR2 SYGVKD. The CDR3 loop reads CAIGVIRRQPYYGYTF.

V and J are TRBV7-3 and TRBJ2-7; TCRdb designates TRBD2, a call that cannot be tested without DNA. The CDR3 contains 15 residues. Germline CDR1 is SGHTA and CDR2 is FQGTGA. The CDR3: CASSLTGGSGYEQYF.

The gene calls are TRBV5-1 and TRBJ1-4; TCRdb's D gene call, TRBD1, goes unchecked for lack of DNA. The CDR3 has 15 residues. Germline CDR1 and CDR2: SGHRS and YFSETQ. CDR3 region: CASSLNRGIGEKLFF.

The chain uses TRBV9 and TRBJ2-1; the D call of TRBD1 rests on TCRdb alone, since no DNA is present to check it. This CDR3 is built from 15 residues. Per the germline V gene, CDR1 is SGDLS and CDR2 is YYNGEE. The CDR3: CASSPEVGQGFEQFF.

This chain links TRBV19 with TRBJ1-2. This CDR3 spans 15 amino acids. Germline CDR1 is LNHDA and CDR2 is SQIVND (reference sequence). CDR3 loop: CASSIDLETRSGYTF. Complete variable domain (other parts from reference TRBV19 and TRBJ1-2): DGGITQSPKYLFRKEGQNVTLSCEQNLNHDAMYWYRQDPGQGLRLIYYSQIVNDFQKGDIAEGYSVSREKKESFPLTVTSAQKNPTAFYLCASSIDLETRSGYTFGSGTRLTVV.

The chain has TRBV25-1 and TRBJ2-1; TCRdb's D call, TRBD1, is unchecked because there is no DNA. This CDR3 spans 13 amino acids. Germline V gene sequence: CDR1 MGHDK, CDR2 SYGVNS. CDR3 sequence reads: CASSESGANEQFF.

The chain is built from TRBV9 and TRBJ2-2; the D gene TCRdb calls, TRBD2, cannot be checked with no DNA. Germline V gene lookup returns CDR1 SGDLS and CDR2 YYNGEE. This CDR3 comprises 12 residues. CDR3 region: CASSASSGELFF.

CDR3 sequence reads: CASSPGAPTGELFFF. The V gene is TRBV12-3 or TRBV12-4, the J gene TRBJ2-2; TCRdb's D gene call, TRBD2, goes unchecked for lack of DNA. The CDR3 spans 15 residues.

The rearrangement joins TRBV9 to TRBJ1-1; the D call of TRBD1 rests on TCRdb alone, since no DNA is present to check it. Germline V CDR1 and CDR2: SGDLS, YYNGEE. The CDR3 loop spans 18 amino acids. The CDR3 protein is CASSVDTRAGTRNTEAFF. The complete variable domain, with remaining parts taken from reference TRBV9 and TRBJ1-1, reads DSGVTQTPKHLITATGQRVTLRCSPRSGDLSVYWYQQSLDQGLQFLIQYYNGEERAKGNILERFSAQQFPDLHSELNLSSLELGDSALYFCASSVDTRAGTRNTEAFFGQGTRLTVV.

The chain combines TRBV7-9 with TRBJ2-3; TCRdb designates TRBD1, a call that cannot be tested without DNA. The CDR3 sequence is 15 residues long. The germline gives CDR1 SEHNR, CDR2 FQNEAQ (reference sequence). CDR3: CASSLVSRAGNTQYF.

The chain uses TRBV9 and TRBJ2-1; TCRdb picks TRBD1, but there is no DNA to check that call. Germline V gives CDR1 SGDLS, CDR2 YYNGEE. This CDR3 region has 16 residues. The CDR3 protein is CASSVAGASSYNEQFF.

V is TRBV12-3 or TRBV12-4 and J is TRBJ1-5; TCRdb returns TRBD1, unconfirmable since there is no DNA. CDR3 length: 17 amino acids. The CDR3 sequence: CASSLAGGGGRVQPQHF.

The V and J genes are TRBV12-5 and TRBJ2-1; TCRdb proposes TRBD2, but this gene call is untestable without DNA. This CDR3 region has 12 residues. In germline, CDR1 is LGHNT, CDR2 FRNRAP. The CDR3 loop reads CASRAGEARQFF.

The chain recombines TRBV7-6 with TRBJ2-1; checking the TCRdb D call of TRBD2 is not possible without DNA. Germline CDR1 is SGHVS and CDR2 is FNYEAQ. The CDR3 extends over 17 amino acids. CDR3 sequence: CASSLETSGRVNNEQFF.

The chain recombines TRBV7-3 with TRBJ1-1. The CDR3 length is 15 residues. In germline, CDR1 is SGHTA, CDR2 FQGTGA. This CDR3 is CASSPRDYMNTEAFF. The variable domain in full, with the rest retrieved from reference TRBV7-3 and TRBJ1-1, is GAGVSQTPSNKVTEKGKYVELRCDPISGHTALYWYRQSLGQGPEFLIYFQGTGAADDSGLPNDRFFAVRPEGSVSTLKIQRTERGDSAVYLCASSPRDYMNTEAFFGQGTRLTVV.

The rearrangement joins TRBV4-1 to TRBJ2-7; TCRdb reports TRBD2, a call that lacks DNA to check it against. The length of the CDR3 is 17 residues. CDR1 MGHRA and CDR2 YSYEKL come from the germline V gene. CDR3 loop: CASSQRGPGPLAYEQYF.

The rearrangement links TRBV12-5 to TRBJ2-1; TCRdb designates TRBD2, a call that cannot be tested without DNA. The V gene's germline CDR1 is LGHNT and CDR2 FRNRAP. CDR3 length: 12 amino acids. The CDR3 here is CASGLARAEQFF.

V and J are TRBV20-1 and TRBJ2-1; no DNA is available, so the TRBD2 call from TCRdb remains unchecked. CDR3 size: 15 residues. Germline V gene sequence: CDR1 DFQATT, CDR2 SNEGSKA (reference sequence). Here the CDR3 reads CSARDGLAGFNEQFF.

J is TRBJ2-1 and V is TRBV7-9; TCRdb indicates TRBD1, and absent DNA this call remains unverified. CDR1 is SEHNR and CDR2 is FQNEAQ in the germline V gene (reference sequence). This CDR3 contains 15 residues. The CDR3 here is CASSPSGSRDNEQFF. The whole variable domain, filled in from reference TRBV7-9 and TRBJ2-1, reads DTGVSQNPRHKITKRGQNVTFRCDPISEHNRLYWYRQTLGQGPEFLTYFQNEAQLEKSRLLSDRFSAERPKGSFSTLEIQRTEQGDSAMYLCASSPSGSRDNEQFFGPGTRLTVL.

The V gene is TRBV29-1, the J gene TRBJ2-1; TCRdb reports TRBD2, a call that lacks DNA to check it against. CDR1 and CDR2 from the germline V gene are SQVTM and ANQGSEA. The CDR3 covers 13 residues. The CDR3 loop reads CSAWTSGSTEQFF.

The genes are TRBV29-1 and TRBJ2-5; the D gene TCRdb calls, TRBD1, cannot be checked with no DNA. Germline loops: CDR1 SQVTM, CDR2 ANQGSEA. The CDR3 has 13 residues. The chain's CDR3 is CSVGGGQGETQYF.

The CDR3 loop is CASSLDPNAPRSTDTQYF. The V call is TRBV11-2, the J call TRBJ2-3. The CDR3 totals 18 residues. The V gene's germline CDR1 is SGHAT and CDR2 FQNNGV.

The V gene is TRBV4-1, the J gene TRBJ1-1. The CDR3 covers 14 residues. Germline-derived CDR1 and CDR2 are MGHRA and YSYEKL. The CDR3 here is CASSSGPGNTEAFF.